The rows below give T cell receptor beta chains drawn from one sample of a study of blood T cell repertoires in COVID-19. Generated by immunoSEQ multiplex PCR, the TCRdb table keeps only in-frame clones and is missing some. Among about 350,000 clones listed, around 90% were seen once. What was sequenced was peripheral blood. Every receptor here comes from a woman in her fifties or sixties with COVID-19, enrolled during active disease. Each CDR3 is given with its conserved first and last residue. The order of the fields is V gene, D gene, J gene, clone size, CDR3 protein, CDR3 DNA. D genes are given only for firm matches. Clone size is stated in some rows and not others, as once, few, many or a class when expanded.

v_gene: TRBV2; d_gene: TRBD1; j_gene: TRBJ1-4; abundance: -; CDR3aa: CASSESGGPNEKLFF; CDR3nt: TGTGCCAGCAGTGAGTCAGGGGGGCCTAATGAAAAACTGTTTTTT
v_gene: TRBV5-8; d_gene: TRBD1; j_gene: TRBJ1-3; abundance: few; CDR3aa: CASSLEDRGVGNTIYF; CDR3nt: TGTGCCAGCAGCTTGGAGGACAGGGGTGTTGGAAACACCATATATTTT
v_gene: TRBV19; d_gene: -; j_gene: TRBJ1-2; abundance: -; CDR3aa: CASTSQANYGYTF; CDR3nt: TGTGCCAGTACCTCCCAGGCCAACTATGGCTACACCTTC
v_gene: TRBV4-1; d_gene: TRBD1; j_gene: TRBJ1-1; abundance: -; CDR3aa: CASSQDRDSSLHTEAFF; CDR3nt: TGCGCCAGCAGCCAAGACCGGGACAGTAGTCTTCACACTGAAGCTTTCTTT
v_gene: TRBV10-1; d_gene: -; j_gene: TRBJ2-7; abundance: -; CDR3aa: CAIDVYEQYF; CDR3nt: TGCGCCATAGATGTCTACGAGCAGTACTTC
v_gene: TRBV7-8; d_gene: -; j_gene: TRBJ2-5; abundance: -; CDR3aa: CASKPLAYDRETQYF; CDR3nt: TGTGCCAGCAAACCTCTAGCGTACGACAGAGAGACCCAGTACTTC
v_gene: TRBV21-1; d_gene: -; j_gene: TRBJ1-1; abundance: -; CDR3aa: CASSQRGRKTKMNTEAFF; CDR3nt: TGTGCCAGCAGCCAAAGGGGCAGAAAAACAAAAATGAACACTGAAGCTTTCTTT
v_gene: TRBV5-1; d_gene: -; j_gene: TRBJ2-3; abundance: -; CDR3aa: CASSFSADTQYF; CDR3nt: TGCGCCAGCAGCTTTAGCGCAGATACGCAGTATTTT
v_gene: TRBV9; d_gene: TRBD2; j_gene: TRBJ2-5; abundance: -; CDR3aa: CASSPRLAGALGTQYF; CDR3nt: TGTGCCAGCAGCCCCCGGCTAGCGGGGGCCCTCGGGACCCAGTACTTC
v_gene: TRBV19; d_gene: TRBD1; j_gene: TRBJ2-2; abundance: -; CDR3aa: CASSTLPGQAPSGELFF; CDR3nt: TGTGCCAGTAGTACCCTACCGGGACAGGCGCCTTCTGGGGAGCTGTTTTTT
v_gene: TRBV6-5; d_gene: TRBD1; j_gene: TRBJ1-2; abundance: -; CDR3aa: CASSQQGNGYTF; CDR3nt: TGTGCCAGCAGTCAACAGGGGAATGGCTACACCTTC
v_gene: TRBV3-1/TRBV3-2; d_gene: -; j_gene: TRBJ1-1; abundance: -; CDR3aa: CASSQGGTRNTEAFF; CDR3nt: TGTGCCAGCAGCCAAGGGGGGACTCGGAACACTGAAGCTTTCTTT
v_gene: TRBV5-6; d_gene: TRBD1; j_gene: TRBJ1-2; abundance: -; CDR3aa: CATVKTGVVYGYTF; CDR3nt: TGTGCCACGGTCAAAACAGGGGTAGTGTATGGCTACACCTTC
v_gene: TRBV3-1/TRBV3-2; d_gene: TRBD2; j_gene: TRBJ2-1; abundance: -; CDR3aa: CASTSSGLAGGRVYDEQFF; CDR3nt: TGTGCCAGCACCTCAAGTGGTCTAGCGGGGGGGCGAGTATACGATGAGCAGTTCTTC
v_gene: TRBV15; d_gene: TRBD1; j_gene: TRBJ1-2; abundance: -; CDR3aa: CATSRGQGTYGYTF; CDR3nt: TGTGCCACCAGCAGAGGACAGGGGACCTATGGCTACACCTTC
v_gene: TRBV2; d_gene: -; j_gene: TRBJ1-4; abundance: -; CDR3aa: CASLAGPNEKLFF; CDR3nt: TGTGCCAGCTTGGCGGGTCCTAATGAAAAACTGTTTTTT
v_gene: TRBV2; d_gene: -; j_gene: TRBJ1-1; abundance: once; CDR3aa: CASSEANSFNTEAFF; CDR3nt: TGTGCCAGCAGTGAAGCGAACAGCTTCAACACTGAAGCTTTCTTT
v_gene: TRBV6-5; d_gene: TRBD1; j_gene: TRBJ1-4; abundance: -; CDR3aa: CASRSPGQANEKLFF; CDR3nt: TGTGCCAGCAGGTCTCCGGGACAGGCTAATGAAAAACTGTTTTTT
v_gene: TRBV6-1; d_gene: -; j_gene: TRBJ2-3; abundance: -; CDR3aa: CASSGWGRGYTDTQYF; CDR3nt: TGTGCCAGCAGTGGCTGGGGGCGGGGGTACACAGATACGCAGTATTTT
v_gene: TRBV7-2; d_gene: -; j_gene: TRBJ1-3; abundance: -; CDR3aa: CASSFRRPGWGNTIYF; CDR3nt: TGTGCCAGCAGCTTCCGCAGACCAGGATGGGGAAACACCATATATTTT
v_gene: TRBV6-5; d_gene: TRBD1; j_gene: TRBJ1-4; abundance: -; CDR3aa: CASSYSRDSPEKLFF; CDR3nt: TGTGCCAGCAGTTATTCCCGGGACAGCCCTGAAAAACTGTTTTTT
v_gene: TRBV5-1; d_gene: TRBD2; j_gene: TRBJ2-2; abundance: -; CDR3aa: CASSPSGGANTGELFF; CDR3nt: TGCGCCAGCAGCCCGAGCGGGGGGGCGAACACCGGGGAGCTGTTTTTT
v_gene: TRBV19; d_gene: -; j_gene: TRBJ1-1; abundance: many; CDR3aa: CASSTYMNTEAFF; CDR3nt: TGTGCCAGTAGTACGTATATGAACACTGAAGCTTTCTTT
v_gene: TRBV19; d_gene: TRBD1; j_gene: TRBJ2-7; abundance: -; CDR3aa: CASSTDRGYEQYF; CDR3nt: TGTGCCAGTAGTACCGACAGGGGTTACGAGCAGTACTTC
v_gene: TRBV14; d_gene: -; j_gene: TRBJ1-2; abundance: -; CDR3aa: CASSQEARLFYGYTF; CDR3nt: TGTGCCAGCAGCCAAGAGGCCAGATTATTCTATGGCTACACCTTC
v_gene: TRBV19; d_gene: -; j_gene: TRBJ1-5; abundance: -; CDR3aa: CASSIGGTGIIRPQHF; CDR3nt: TGTGCCAGTAGTATAGGCGGTACAGGGATCATTCGGCCCCAGCATTTT
v_gene: TRBV29-1; d_gene: TRBD1; j_gene: TRBJ1-2; abundance: -; CDR3aa: CSVGTGDGYTF; CDR3nt: TGCAGCGTCGGGACAGGGGACGGCTACACCTTC
v_gene: TRBV30; d_gene: TRBD2; j_gene: TRBJ2-2; abundance: -; CDR3aa: CAWTLQPLAGGGELFF; CDR3nt: TGTGCCTGGACCCTACAGCCCCTAGCGGGGGGCGGGGAGCTGTTTTTT
v_gene: TRBV11-2; d_gene: TRBD2; j_gene: TRBJ2-1; abundance: -; CDR3aa: CASSSTSGGGGEQFF; CDR3nt: TGTGCCAGCAGCTCGACTAGCGGGGGGGGTGGTGAGCAGTTCTTC
v_gene: TRBV2; d_gene: TRBD1; j_gene: TRBJ1-2; abundance: -; CDR3aa: CASSTGQDGGYTF; CDR3nt: TGTGCCAGCAGCACCGGACAGGACGGGGGCTACACCTTC
v_gene: TRBV11-2; d_gene: -; j_gene: TRBJ1-4; abundance: -; CDR3aa: CASSSGQKATNEKLFF; CDR3nt: TGTGCCAGCAGCTCTGGACAGAAGGCAACTAATGAAAAACTGTTTTTT
v_gene: TRBV6-1; d_gene: -; j_gene: TRBJ1-2; abundance: -; CDR3aa: CASSDTGNYGYTF; CDR3nt: TGTGCCAGCAGTGACACAGGGAACTATGGCTACACCTTC
v_gene: TRBV7-9; d_gene: TRBD1; j_gene: TRBJ1-1; abundance: -; CDR3aa: CASSAWTGTNTEAFF; CDR3nt: TGTGCCAGCAGCGCCTGGACAGGGACGAACACTGAAGCTTTCTTT
v_gene: TRBV19; d_gene: TRBD1; j_gene: TRBJ1-2; abundance: -; CDR3aa: CASRDRGFRGYGYTF; CDR3nt: TGTGCCAGCCGGGACAGGGGTTTTCGGGGCTATGGCTACACCTTC
v_gene: TRBV7-9; d_gene: TRBD1; j_gene: TRBJ1-4; abundance: once; CDR3aa: CASSLGVTGQLNEKLFF; CDR3nt: TGTGCCAGCAGCTTAGGGGTCACGGGACAGCTTAATGAAAAACTGTTTTTT
v_gene: TRBV28; d_gene: -; j_gene: TRBJ1-5; abundance: -; CDR3aa: CASSWDTASNQPQHF; CDR3nt: TGTGCCAGCAGTTGGGACACTGCTAGCAATCAGCCCCAGCATTTT
v_gene: TRBV24-1; d_gene: TRBD2; j_gene: TRBJ2-1; abundance: -; CDR3aa: CATSLGGGAYNEQFF; CDR3nt: TGTGCCACCAGTCTCGGCGGGGGAGCCTACAATGAGCAGTTCTTC
v_gene: TRBV3-1/TRBV3-2; d_gene: -; j_gene: TRBJ2-5; abundance: -; CDR3aa: CASSRPGTPRTQYF; CDR3nt: TGTGCCAGCAGCAGACCCGGGACACCAAGGACCCAGTACTTC
v_gene: TRBV14; d_gene: -; j_gene: TRBJ1-1; abundance: -; CDR3aa: CASSPGQNTEAFF; CDR3nt: TGTGCCAGCAGCCCGGGACAGAACACTGAAGCTTTCTTT
v_gene: TRBV3-1/TRBV3-2; d_gene: TRBD1; j_gene: TRBJ2-5; abundance: -; CDR3aa: CASSQEGQWETQYF; CDR3nt: TGTGCCAGCAGCCAAGAGGGACAGTGGGAGACCCAGTACTTC
v_gene: TRBV25-1; d_gene: -; j_gene: TRBJ1-4; abundance: once; CDR3aa: CASTRGGLGEKLFF; CDR3nt: TGTGCCAGCACCCGCGGGGGGCTGGGTGAAAAACTGTTTTTT
v_gene: TRBV6-5; d_gene: -; j_gene: TRBJ1-2; abundance: -; CDR3aa: CASSYSGRGALEGYTF; CDR3nt: TGTGCCAGCAGTTACTCCGGTCGGGGGGCCTTGGAAGGCTACACCTTC
v_gene: TRBV5-1; d_gene: TRBD1; j_gene: TRBJ1-6; abundance: once; CDR3aa: CASSLTQGQSNSPLHF; CDR3nt: TGCGCCAGCAGCTTAACCCAGGGACAGAGTAATTCACCCCTCCACTTT
v_gene: TRBV6-5; d_gene: -; j_gene: TRBJ2-1; abundance: -; CDR3aa: CASTGEDRLGNEQFF; CDR3nt: TGTGCCAGCACGGGGGAGGACCGCCTCGGCAATGAGCAGTTCTTC
v_gene: TRBV7-6; d_gene: TRBD2; j_gene: TRBJ2-2; abundance: -; CDR3aa: CASSSSGTSGGATGELFF; CDR3nt: TGTGCCAGCAGCAGCTCCGGGACTAGCGGGGGGGCCACCGGGGAGCTGTTTTTT